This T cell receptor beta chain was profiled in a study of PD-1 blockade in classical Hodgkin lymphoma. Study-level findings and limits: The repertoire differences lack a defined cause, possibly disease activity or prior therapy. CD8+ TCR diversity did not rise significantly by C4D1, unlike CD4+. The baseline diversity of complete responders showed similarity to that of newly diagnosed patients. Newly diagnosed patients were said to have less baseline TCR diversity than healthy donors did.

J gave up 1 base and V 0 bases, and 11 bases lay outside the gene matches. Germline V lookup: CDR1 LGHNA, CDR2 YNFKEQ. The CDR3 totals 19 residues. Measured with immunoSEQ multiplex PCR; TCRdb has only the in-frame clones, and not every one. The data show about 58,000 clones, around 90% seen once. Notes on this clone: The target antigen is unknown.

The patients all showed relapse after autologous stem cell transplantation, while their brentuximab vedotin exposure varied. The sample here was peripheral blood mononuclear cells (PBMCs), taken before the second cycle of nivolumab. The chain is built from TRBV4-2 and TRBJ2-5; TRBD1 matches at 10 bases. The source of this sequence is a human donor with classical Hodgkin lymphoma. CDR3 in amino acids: CASSQEFNRDRGFQETQYF. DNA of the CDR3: TGTGCCAGCAGCCAAGAGTTTAACCGGGACAGGGGTTTCCAAGAGACCCAGTACTTC.